The clone carrying this TCR beta chain has a count of ten or more. The antigen remains undetermined. This record belongs to a study of beta chain features in type 1 diabetes. Study-level background: Healthy donors and patients showed comparable age, gender and cell yields. Over all samples combined, about 100,000,000 sorted cells were examined. General observations from the study: A potential influence of HLA type upon TCRB rearrangement remained unresolved herein. The VDJ junctions of type 1 diabetes patients carried fewer insertions and more deletions. Shortening of TCRB CDR3s, moderate but significant, appeared in all four CD4+ subsets of Type 1 diabetes patients.

The whole isolated RNA underwent reverse transcription, so sequencing captured expressed TCRB transcripts. The assay was immunoSEQ multiplex PCR, and TCRdb's table has in-frame clones only and misses some. The sample includes around 340,000 clones, approximately 10% of them seen just once. CDR1 is SEHNR, CDR2 FQNEAQ, per germline (reference sequence). CDR3 length: 11 residues. V was clipped by 5 bases and J by 8 bases; unmatched bases: 1. The sequence was collected from a man aged 25 to 40 with type 1 diabetes. The chain uses TRBV7-9 and TRBJ1-1, with 8 positions matching TRBD1. Sequencing input: central memory CD4+ T cells from blood. CDR3 nucleotides: TGTGCCAGCAGCAGGGACAGGGAAGCTTTCTTT. Its translation is CASSRDREAFF.